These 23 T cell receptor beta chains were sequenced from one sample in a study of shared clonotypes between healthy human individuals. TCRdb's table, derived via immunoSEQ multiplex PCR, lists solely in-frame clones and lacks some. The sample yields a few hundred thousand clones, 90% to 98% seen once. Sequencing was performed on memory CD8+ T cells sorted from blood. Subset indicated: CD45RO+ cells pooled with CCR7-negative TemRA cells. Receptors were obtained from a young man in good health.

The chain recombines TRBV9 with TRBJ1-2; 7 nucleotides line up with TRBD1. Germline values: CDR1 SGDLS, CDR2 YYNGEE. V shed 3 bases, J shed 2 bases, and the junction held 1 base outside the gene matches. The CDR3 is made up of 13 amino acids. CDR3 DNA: TGTGCCAGCAGCGAGACAGGGAACTATGGCTACACCTTC. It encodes CASSETGNYGYTF.

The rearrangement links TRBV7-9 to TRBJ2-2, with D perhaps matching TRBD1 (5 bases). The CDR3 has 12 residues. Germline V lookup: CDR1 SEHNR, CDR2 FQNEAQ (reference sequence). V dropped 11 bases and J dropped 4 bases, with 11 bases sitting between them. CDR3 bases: TGTGCCCCCAGGGTCCCCACCGGGGAGCTGTTTTTT. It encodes CAPRVPTGELFF.

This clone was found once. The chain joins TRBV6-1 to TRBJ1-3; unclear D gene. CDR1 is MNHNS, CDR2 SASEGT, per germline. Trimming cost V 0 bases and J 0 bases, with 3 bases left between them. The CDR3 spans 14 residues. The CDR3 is CASSEALSGNTIYF. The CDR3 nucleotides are TGTGCCAGCAGTGAAGCTCTCTCTGGAAACACCATATATTTT.

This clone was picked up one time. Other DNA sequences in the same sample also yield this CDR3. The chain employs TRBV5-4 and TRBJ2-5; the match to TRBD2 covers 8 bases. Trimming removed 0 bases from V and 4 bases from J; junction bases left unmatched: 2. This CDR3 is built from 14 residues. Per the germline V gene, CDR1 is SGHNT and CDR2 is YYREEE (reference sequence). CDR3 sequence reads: CASSLAGGPETQYF. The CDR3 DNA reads TGTGCCAGCAGCTTGGCGGGAGGGCCAGAGACCCAGTACTTC. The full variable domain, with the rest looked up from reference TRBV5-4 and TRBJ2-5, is ETGVTQSPTHLIKTRGQQVTLRCSSQSGHNTVSWYQQALGQGPQFIFQYYREEENGRGNFPPRFSGLQFPNYSSELNVNALELDDSALYLCASSLAGGPETQYFGPGTRLLVL.

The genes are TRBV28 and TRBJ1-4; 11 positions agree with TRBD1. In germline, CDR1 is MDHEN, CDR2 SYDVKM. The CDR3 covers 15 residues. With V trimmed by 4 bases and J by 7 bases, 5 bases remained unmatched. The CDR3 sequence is CASSSHGQGAEKLFF. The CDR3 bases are TGTGCCAGCAGTTCACATGGACAGGGGGCTGAAAAACTGTTTTTT.

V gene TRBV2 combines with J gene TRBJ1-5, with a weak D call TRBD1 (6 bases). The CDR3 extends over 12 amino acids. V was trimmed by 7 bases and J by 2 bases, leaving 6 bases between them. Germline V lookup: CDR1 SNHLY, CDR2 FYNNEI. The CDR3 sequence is CASNRGNQPQHF. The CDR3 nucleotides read TGTGCCAGCAACAGGGGCAATCAGCCCCAGCATTTT. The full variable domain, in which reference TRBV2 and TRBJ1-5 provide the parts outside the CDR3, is EPEVTQTPSHQVTQMGQEVILRCVPISNHLYFYWYRQILGQKVEFLVSFYNNEISEKSEIFDDQFSVERPDGSNFTLKIRSTKLEDSAMYFCASNRGNQPQHFGDGTRLSIL.

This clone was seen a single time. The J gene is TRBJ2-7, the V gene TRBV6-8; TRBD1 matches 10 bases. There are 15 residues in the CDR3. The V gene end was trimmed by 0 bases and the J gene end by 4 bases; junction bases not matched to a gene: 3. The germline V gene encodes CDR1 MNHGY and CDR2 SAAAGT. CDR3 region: CASSYSGTGVYEQYF. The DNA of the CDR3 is TGTGCCAGCAGTTACTCAGGGACAGGGGTATACGAGCAGTACTTC.

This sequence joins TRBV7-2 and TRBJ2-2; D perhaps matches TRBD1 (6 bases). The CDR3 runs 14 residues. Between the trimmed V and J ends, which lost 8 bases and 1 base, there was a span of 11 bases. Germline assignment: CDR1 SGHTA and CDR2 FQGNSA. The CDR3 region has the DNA TGTGCCAGCTTAGGCAGGGGGAACACCGGGGAGCTGTTTTTT. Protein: CASLGRGNTGELFF.

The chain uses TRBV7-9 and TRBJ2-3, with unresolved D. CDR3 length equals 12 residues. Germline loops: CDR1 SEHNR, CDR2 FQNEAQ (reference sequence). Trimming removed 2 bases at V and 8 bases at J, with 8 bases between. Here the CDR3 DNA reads TGTGCCAGCAGCTTAACGGATGGTACGCAGTATTTT. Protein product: CASSLTDGTQYF.

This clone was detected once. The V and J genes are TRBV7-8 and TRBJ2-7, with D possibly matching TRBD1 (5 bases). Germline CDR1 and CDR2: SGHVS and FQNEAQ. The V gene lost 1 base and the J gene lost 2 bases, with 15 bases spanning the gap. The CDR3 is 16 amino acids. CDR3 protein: CASSLVVRQGTYEQYF. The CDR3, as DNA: TGTGCCAGCAGCTTAGTAGTCCGGCAGGGAACCTACGAGCAGTACTTC. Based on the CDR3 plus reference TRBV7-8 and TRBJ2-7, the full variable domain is GAGVSQSPRYKVAKRGQDVALRCDPISGHVSLFWYQQALGQGPEFLTYFQNEAQLDKSGLPSDRFFAERPEGSVSTLKIQRTQQEDSAVYLCASSLVVRQGTYEQYFGPGTRLTVT.

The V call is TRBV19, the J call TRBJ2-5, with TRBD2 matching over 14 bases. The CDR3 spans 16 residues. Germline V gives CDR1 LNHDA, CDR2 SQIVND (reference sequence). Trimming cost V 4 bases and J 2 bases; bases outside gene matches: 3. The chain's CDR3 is CASSTTSGRAQETQYF. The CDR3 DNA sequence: TGTGCCAGTAGTACGACTAGCGGGAGGGCTCAAGAGACCCAGTACTTC.

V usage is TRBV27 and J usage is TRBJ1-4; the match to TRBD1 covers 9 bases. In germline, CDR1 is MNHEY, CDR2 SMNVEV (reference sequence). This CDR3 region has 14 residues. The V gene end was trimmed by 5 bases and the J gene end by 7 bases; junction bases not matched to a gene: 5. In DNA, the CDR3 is TGTGCCAGCAGTCATGACAGGGGGGGTGAAAAACTGTTTTTT. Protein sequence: CASSHDRGGEKLFF.

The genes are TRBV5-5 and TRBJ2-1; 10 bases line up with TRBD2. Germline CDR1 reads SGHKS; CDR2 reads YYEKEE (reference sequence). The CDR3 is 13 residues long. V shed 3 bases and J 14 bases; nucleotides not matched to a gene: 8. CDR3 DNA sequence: TGTGCCAGCAGCTCTGGTTCTAGCGGGAGTAAGTTCTTC. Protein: CASSSGSSGSKFF.

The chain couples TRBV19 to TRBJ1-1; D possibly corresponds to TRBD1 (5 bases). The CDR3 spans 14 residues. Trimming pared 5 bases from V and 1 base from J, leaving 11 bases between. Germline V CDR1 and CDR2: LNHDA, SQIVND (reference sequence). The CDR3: CASSYGHSNTEAFF. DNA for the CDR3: TGTGCCAGTAGTTATGGACACTCGAACACTGAAGCTTTCTTT.

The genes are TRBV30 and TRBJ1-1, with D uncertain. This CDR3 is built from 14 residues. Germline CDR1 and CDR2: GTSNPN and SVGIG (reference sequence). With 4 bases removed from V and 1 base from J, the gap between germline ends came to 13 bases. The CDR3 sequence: CAWNWRLPNTEAFF. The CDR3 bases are TGTGCCTGGAACTGGCGCCTCCCGAACACTGAAGCTTTCTTT.

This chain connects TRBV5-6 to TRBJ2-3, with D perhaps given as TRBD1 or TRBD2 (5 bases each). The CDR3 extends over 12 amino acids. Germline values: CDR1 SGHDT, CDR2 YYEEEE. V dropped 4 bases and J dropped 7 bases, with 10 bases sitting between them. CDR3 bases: TGTGCCAGCAGCCGGGACGACTATACGCAGTATTTT. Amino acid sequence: CASSRDDYTQYF.

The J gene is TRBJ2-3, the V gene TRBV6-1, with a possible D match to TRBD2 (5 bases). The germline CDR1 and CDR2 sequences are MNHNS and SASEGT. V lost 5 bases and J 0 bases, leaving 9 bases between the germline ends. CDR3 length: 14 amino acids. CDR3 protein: CASSPRTSTDTQYF. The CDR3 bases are TGTGCCAGCAGTCCTCGGACTAGCACAGATACGCAGTATTTT.

The CDR3 sequence is CATEGWYNEQFF. DNA for the CDR3: TGTGCCACCGAAGGCTGGTACAATGAGCAGTTCTTC. The V call is TRBV28, the J call TRBJ2-1; D is unresolved. Germline CDR1 reads MDHEN; CDR2 reads SYDVKM. CDR3 size: 12 residues. V dropped 10 bases and J dropped 4 bases, with 11 bases sitting between them.

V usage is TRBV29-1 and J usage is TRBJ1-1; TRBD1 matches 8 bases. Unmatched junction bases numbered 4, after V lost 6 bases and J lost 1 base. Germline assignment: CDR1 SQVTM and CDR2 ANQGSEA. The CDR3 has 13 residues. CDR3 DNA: TGCAGCGTCCGACAGGGGTCGAACACTGAAGCTTTCTTT. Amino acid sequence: CSVRQGSNTEAFF.

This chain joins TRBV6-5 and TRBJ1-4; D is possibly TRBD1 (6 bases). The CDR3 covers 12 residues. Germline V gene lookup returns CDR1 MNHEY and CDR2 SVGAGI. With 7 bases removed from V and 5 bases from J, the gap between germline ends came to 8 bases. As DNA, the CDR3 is TGTGCCAGCAACGGACAGAATGAAAAACTGTTTTTT. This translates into CASNGQNEKLFF.

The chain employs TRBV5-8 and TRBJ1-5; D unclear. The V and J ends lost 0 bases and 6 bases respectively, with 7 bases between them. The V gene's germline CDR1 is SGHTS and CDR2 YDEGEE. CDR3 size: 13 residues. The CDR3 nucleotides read TGTGCCAGCAGCTTGGAACGGGGTCAGCCCCAGCATTTT. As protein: CASSLERGQPQHF.

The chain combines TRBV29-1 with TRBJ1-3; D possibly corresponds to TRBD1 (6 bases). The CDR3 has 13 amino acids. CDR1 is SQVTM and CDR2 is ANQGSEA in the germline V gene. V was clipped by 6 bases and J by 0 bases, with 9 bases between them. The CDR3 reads CSVGTFSGNTIYF. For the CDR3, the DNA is TGCAGCGTCGGGACATTCTCTGGAAACACCATATATTTT.

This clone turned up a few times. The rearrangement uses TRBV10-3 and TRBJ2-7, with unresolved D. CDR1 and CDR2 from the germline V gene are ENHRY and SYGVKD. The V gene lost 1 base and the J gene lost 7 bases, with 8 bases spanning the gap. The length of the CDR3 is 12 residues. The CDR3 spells CAISEWGLEQYF. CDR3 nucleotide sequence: TGTGCCATCAGTGAGTGGGGTTTAGAGCAGTACTTC.